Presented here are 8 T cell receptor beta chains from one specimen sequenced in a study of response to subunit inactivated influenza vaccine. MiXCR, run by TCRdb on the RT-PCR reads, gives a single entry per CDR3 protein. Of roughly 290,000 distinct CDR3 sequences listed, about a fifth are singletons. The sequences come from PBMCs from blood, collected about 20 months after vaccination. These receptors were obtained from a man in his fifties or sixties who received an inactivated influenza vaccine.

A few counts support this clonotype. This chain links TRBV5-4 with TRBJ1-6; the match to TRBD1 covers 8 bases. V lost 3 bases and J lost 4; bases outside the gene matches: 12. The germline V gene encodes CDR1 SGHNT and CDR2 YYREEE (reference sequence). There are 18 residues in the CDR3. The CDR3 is CASSSQGALYEYNSPLHF. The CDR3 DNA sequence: TGTGCCAGCAGCTCGCAGGGGGCCCTATACGAGTATAATTCACCCCTCCACTTT.

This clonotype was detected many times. CDR3 in DNA: TGTGCCAGCAGCCAAACTGGGACAGGGGCGAGCTCTGGAAACACCATATATTTT. It encodes CASSQTGTGASSGNTIYF. The V gene is TRBV4-2, the J gene TRBJ1-3; 10 bases match TRBD1. This CDR3 contains 18 residues. Unmatched junction bases numbered 7, after V lost 2 bases and J lost 0 bases. The germline V gene encodes CDR1 LGHNA and CDR2 YNFKEQ.

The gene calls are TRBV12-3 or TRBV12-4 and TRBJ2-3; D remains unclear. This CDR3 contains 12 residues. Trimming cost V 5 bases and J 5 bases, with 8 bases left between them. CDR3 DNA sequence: TGTGCCAGCAGTCCCGAGGTAGATACGCAGTATTTT. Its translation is CASSPEVDTQYF.

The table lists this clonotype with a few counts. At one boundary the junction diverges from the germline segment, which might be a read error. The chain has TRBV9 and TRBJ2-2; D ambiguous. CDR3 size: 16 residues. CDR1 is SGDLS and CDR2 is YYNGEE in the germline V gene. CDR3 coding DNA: TGTGCCAGCAGCGTACGTGGGTCTCAGAACGCCGGGGAGCTGTTTTTT. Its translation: CASSVRGSQNAGELFF.

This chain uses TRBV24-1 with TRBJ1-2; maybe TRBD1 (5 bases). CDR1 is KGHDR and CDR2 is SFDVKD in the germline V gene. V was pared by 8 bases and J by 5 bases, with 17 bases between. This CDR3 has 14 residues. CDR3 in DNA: TGTGCCACCACGACAGACTTTAACGATTATGGCTACACCTTC. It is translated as CATTTDFNDYGYTF.

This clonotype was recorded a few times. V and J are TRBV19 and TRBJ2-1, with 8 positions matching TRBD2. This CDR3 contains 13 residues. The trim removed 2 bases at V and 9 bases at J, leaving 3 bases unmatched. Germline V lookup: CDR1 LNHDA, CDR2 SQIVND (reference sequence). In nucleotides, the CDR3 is TGTGCCAGTAGTATACGGGGGGGAATTGAGCAGTTCTTC. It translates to CASSIRGGIEQFF.

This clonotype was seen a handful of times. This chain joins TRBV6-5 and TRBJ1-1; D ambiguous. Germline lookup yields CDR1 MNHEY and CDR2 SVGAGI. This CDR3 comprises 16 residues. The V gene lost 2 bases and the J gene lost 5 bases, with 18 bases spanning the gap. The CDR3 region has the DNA TGTGCCAGCAGTTACAGGGTCATGAAGTTTGAGACTGAAGCTTTCTTT. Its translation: CASSYRVMKFETEAFF.

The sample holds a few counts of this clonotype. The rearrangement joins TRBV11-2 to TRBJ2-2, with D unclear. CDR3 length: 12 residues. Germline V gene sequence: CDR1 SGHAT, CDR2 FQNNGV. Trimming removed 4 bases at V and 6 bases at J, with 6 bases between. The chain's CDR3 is CASSSLSGELFF. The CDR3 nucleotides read TGTGCCAGCAGCTCCCTCTCCGGGGAGCTGTTTTTT.